Listed below are T cell receptor beta chains from one sample, sequenced in a study of identical twins. TCRdb used MiXCR to reprocess the 5' RACE reads, holding one entry per CDR3 protein. Among 400,000 or so distinct CDR3 sequences listed, about 10% were seen once. Sequencing input: naive T cells sorted from blood. The receptors were sampled from a woman aged 50 to 60 in good health. Both conserved end residues are part of each CDR3. D genes are given only for firm matches. Expanded clones get a size class; other rows say once, few or many, or leave the size out.

CASSLEWTSYEQFF	TGTGCCAGCAGCTTAGAGTGGACTAGTTATGAGCAGTTCTTC	TRBJ2-1	TRBV7-6	TRBD2	-
CASSSRGASYNEQFF	TGTGCCAGCAGTTCCCGGGGGGCCTCCTACAATGAGCAGTTCTTC	TRBJ2-1	TRBV12-3/TRBV12-4	-	-
CASSLALVGVGEQFF	TGTGCCAGCAGCTTGGCCCTGGTCGGGGTTGGGGAGCAGTTCTTC	TRBJ2-1	TRBV5-6	-	-
CSARDSGRARQEQFF	TGCAGTGCTAGAGATAGCGGGAGGGCGCGCCAGGAGCAGTTCTTC	TRBJ2-1	TRBV20-1	TRBD2	-
CASSDSVGELFF	TGTGCCAGCAGTGACTCGGTCGGGGAGCTGTTTTTT	TRBJ2-2	TRBV6-4	-	many
CSARVTSVGTQYF	TGCAGTGCTAGGGTAACTAGTGTCGGGACGCAGTATTTT	TRBJ2-3	TRBV20-1	-	-
CASSTTGLTYNEQFF	TGTGCCAGCAGCACCACAGGGTTGACCTACAATGAGCAGTTCTTC	TRBJ2-1	TRBV7-2	-	-
CASSLGFGEQFF	TGCGCCAGCAGCTTGGGGTTTGGTGAGCAGTTCTTC	TRBJ2-1	TRBV5-1	-	few
CASSYLASGSGTNEQFF	TGTGCCAGCAGTTACTTAGCTAGCGGGAGTGGAACCAATGAGCAGTTCTTC	TRBJ2-1	TRBV6-5	TRBD2	-
CASSHSPRTGELFF	TGCGCCAGCAGCCATTCGCCCCGAACCGGGGAGCTGTTTTTT	TRBJ2-2	TRBV5-1	-	few